The clone carrying this T cell receptor beta chain was counted ten times or more. Its antigen is undetermined. The data belong to a study of prognosis after radiotherapy for stage I lung cancer. Study-level background: Newly diagnosed primary stage I lung tumors occurred in approximately 15 patients, and oligometastatic NSCLC after surgical resection of the primary tumor occurred in about 5. Study-level results: Patients who developed distant metastases had lower Shannon entropy after stereotactic body radiation therapy.

Collection of peripheral blood, in a volume of around 6 milliliters, was performed at each of two time points. Template was genomic DNA; TCR beta CDR3 amplified in two multiplex PCR rounds. Each TRBV and TRBJ gene had its own primer in the first PCR round. PCR proceeded to a second round, and that round used universal primers. MiXCR was run by TCRdb on the multiplex PCR reads, yielding one entry per CDR3 protein. The sample includes some 35,000 distinct CDR3 sequences, 32% of them seen just once. Germline CDR1 SGHVS, CDR2 FQNEAQ. This CDR3 spans 15 amino acids. V lost 1 base, J lost 8 bases, and 14 bases lay in between.

This TCR came from a donor aged 50 or older with non-small cell lung cancer. The sample here was PBMCs, taken before or after stereotactic body radiation therapy (not recorded which). This chain links TRBV7-8 with TRBJ1-4; unclear D gene. For the CDR3, the DNA is TGTGCCAGCAGCTTAGTTTCTTACTCGGGAGAAAAACTGTTTTTT. Translation: CASSLVSYSGEKLFF. The full variable domain, its missing parts supplied by reference TRBV7-8 and TRBJ1-4, is GAGVSQSPRYKVAKRGQDVALRCDPISGHVSLFWYQQALGQGPEFLTYFQNEAQLDKSGLPSDRFFAERPEGSVSTLKIQRTQQEDSAVYLCASSLVSYSGEKLFFGSGTQLSVL.